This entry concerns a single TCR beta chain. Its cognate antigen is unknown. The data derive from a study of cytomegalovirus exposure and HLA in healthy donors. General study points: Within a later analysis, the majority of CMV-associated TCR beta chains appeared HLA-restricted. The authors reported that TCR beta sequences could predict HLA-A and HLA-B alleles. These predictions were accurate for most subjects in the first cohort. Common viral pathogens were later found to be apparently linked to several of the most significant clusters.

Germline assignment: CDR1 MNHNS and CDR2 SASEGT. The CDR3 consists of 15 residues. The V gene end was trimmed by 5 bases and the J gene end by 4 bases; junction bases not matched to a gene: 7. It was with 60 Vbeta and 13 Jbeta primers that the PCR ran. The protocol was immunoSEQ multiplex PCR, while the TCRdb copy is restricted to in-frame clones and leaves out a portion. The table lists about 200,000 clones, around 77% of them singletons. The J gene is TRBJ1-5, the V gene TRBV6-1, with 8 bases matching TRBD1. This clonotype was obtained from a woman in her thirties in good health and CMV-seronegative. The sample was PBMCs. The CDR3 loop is CASSPQTGGNQPQHF. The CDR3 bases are TGTGCCAGCAGTCCTCAAACAGGGGGGAATCAGCCCCAGCATTTT.